This T cell receptor (beta chain) was recovered during a study of T cell repertoires in cytomegalovirus infection. General study points: Dominating the ex vivo response were TCR beta clonotypes that were CMV-specific and HLA-C-restricted. Accumulated public TCR beta family frequency recognized individuals carrying CMV together with the relevant HLA.

The CDR3 has 13 residues. Germline loops: CDR1 SQVTM, CDR2 ANQGSEA. Trimming cost V 7 bases and J 4 bases, with 14 bases left between them. Notes on this clonotype: What it binds is not known.

TCRdb re-called the reads with MiXCR, one entry per CDR3 protein. The profile shows under 850,000 distinct CDR3 sequences, about 30% of them singletons. The receptor's source is a human donor in good health (CMV status not recorded). Some clones in this sample may be carry-over from other donors' samples. This sample comprised cultured PBMCs, obtained from culture after CMV antigen stimulation. The chain links TRBV29-1 to TRBJ1-3; D ambiguous. DNA for the CDR3: TGCAGCGCCACTTCAAATCCCGGAAACACCATATATTTT. Its translation: CSATSNPGNTIYF.